One and the same sample provided the 31 T cell receptor beta chains below, sequenced in a study of regulatory T cells in long-lasting Graves disease. TCR beta libraries were built with iRepertoire HTBI primers and Arm-PCR of CDR3 regions. TCRdb reprocessed the multiplex PCR reads with MiXCR, giving one entry per CDR3 protein. The sample includes about 240,000 distinct CDR3 sequences, around 20% of them seen just once. Regarding time point: newly diagnosed GD, antithyroid drugs for less than 3 months. The TCR library used RNA extracted from PBMCs. Here the sequenced sample was peripheral blood mononuclear cells (PBMCs), taken at new diagnosis, from a patient treated with antithyroid drugs. These receptors were obtained from a female donor with Graves disease.

The chain recombines TRBV19 with TRBJ1-1; TRBD1 agrees at 10 bases. The CDR3 contains 16 residues. J was trimmed by 2 bases and V by 5 bases; bases with no gene match: 8. Germline V gene data show CDR1 as LNHDA and CDR2 as SQIVND (reference sequence). Here the CDR3 reads CASSFPGQGLNTEAFF. The DNA of the CDR3 is TGTGCCAGTAGTTTTCCGGGACAGGGGCTTAACACTGAAGCTTTCTTT.

This clonotype was counted ten times or more. Germline and junction disagree at one end, which may indicate a read error. V usage is TRBV20-1 and J usage is TRBJ2-2; 9 bases are a match to TRBD1. Germline values: CDR1 DFQATT, CDR2 SNEGSKA (reference sequence). There are 14 residues in the CDR3. CDR3 sequence: CSARGQGSGGELFF. The CDR3 bases are TGCAGTGCGAGAGGACAGGGGTCAGGCGGGGAGCTGTTTTTT.

A remark on this clonotype: Since a much larger clone is just one base distant, this may be a read error. DNA for the CDR3: TGTGCCACCAGCAGTCCGACTAGGGTCGACAATGAGCAGTTCTTC. Residues: CATSSPTRVDNEQFF. The genes are TRBV15 and TRBJ2-1, with D maybe TRBD2 (6 bases). V lost 3 bases and J 5 bases, leaving 14 bases between the germline ends. The germline V gene encodes CDR1 LNHNV and CDR2 YYDKDF (reference sequence). The CDR3 is made up of 15 amino acids.

This clonotype was recorded a few times. A much larger clone sits a single nucleotide away, making a read error possible. This chain connects TRBV15 to TRBJ1-2; D gene ambiguous. The CDR3 contains 16 residues. CDR1 is LNHNV, CDR2 YYDKDF, per germline (reference sequence). V gave up 1 base and J gave up 4 bases, with 16 bases separating them. The CDR3 DNA reads TGTGCCACCAGCAGAGGTCGGCAGGCCAGGCCCTATGGCTACACCTTC. This gives the protein CATSRGRQARPYGYTF.

V gene TRBV3-1 combines with J gene TRBJ2-4; D possibly corresponds to TRBD1 (5 bases). CDR1 is LGHDT and CDR2 is YNNKEL in the germline V gene (reference sequence). This CDR3 region has 17 residues. Trimming shortened V by 1 base and J by 1 base, and 14 bases separated the two germline ends. The CDR3 DNA reads as TGTGCCAGCAGCCAAGGTATAAGGGGTTTGGCCAAAAACATTCAGTACTTC. Protein: CASSQGIRGLAKNIQYF.

The rearrangement uses TRBV29-1 and TRBJ2-7; 9 bases agree with TRBD1. The CDR3 is 12 amino acids. V lost 5 bases, J lost 6 bases, and 5 bases stayed unmatched. Germline CDR1 is SQVTM and CDR2 is ANQGSEA. CDR3 in amino acids: CSVSGQGTEQYF. For the CDR3, the DNA is TGCAGCGTTTCGGGACAGGGTACCGAGCAGTACTTC.

Many counts were recorded for this clonotype. V is TRBV2 and J is TRBJ2-5; D possibly corresponds to TRBD1 (6 bases). CDR3 length equals 13 residues. The germline V and J ends were trimmed by 6 bases and 4 bases, with 12 bases remaining between them. From germline, CDR1 is SNHLY and CDR2 FYNNEI. CDR3: CASSADSRETQYF. The CDR3 DNA is TGTGCCAGCAGCGCGGACAGTCGAGAGACCCAGTACTTC.

This clonotype was picked up many times. V gene TRBV20-1 combines with J gene TRBJ1-4; D perhaps matches TRBD1 (5 bases). The CDR3 is 13 residues long. V was cut by 6 bases and J by 0 bases, with 8 bases left in between. CDR1 is DFQATT, CDR2 SNEGSKA, per germline (reference sequence). In nucleotides, the CDR3 is TGCAGTGCGATGACAGCAACTAATGAAAAACTGTTTTTT. Amino acids: CSAMTATNEKLFF.

This clonotype was seen at least ten times. This rearrangement joins TRBV12-3 or TRBV12-4 to TRBJ1-1; no reliable D call. The V end lost 3 bases, the J end lost 0 bases, and 11 bases lay between the germline ends. The CDR3 is made up of 15 amino acids. The DNA for the CDR3 is TGTGCCAGCAGTTTTGGTGTTGGAGTGAACACTGAAGCTTTCTTT. As protein: CASSFGVGVNTEAFF.

Ten or more counts support this clonotype. The rearrangement joins TRBV10-3 to TRBJ2-7; TRBD2 matches 9 bases. This CDR3 spans 15 amino acids. V was clipped by 11 bases and J by 4 bases; unmatched bases: 15. Germline V gene data show CDR1 as ENHRY and CDR2 as SYGVKD. The DNA for the CDR3 is TGTGCCGCCCTTAGCGGGGGCGGGGGAGGGTACGAGCAGTACTTC. Translating gives CAALSGGGGGYEQYF.

This clonotype was counted at least ten times. The chain joins TRBV5-5 to TRBJ1-3; D is uncertain. The CDR3 extends over 14 amino acids. Germline lookup yields CDR1 SGHKS and CDR2 YYEKEE (reference sequence). Deletions cut 7 bases from V and 0 bases from J, with 11 bases between. CDR3 in amino acids: CASGSGYSGNTIYF. The CDR3 DNA is TGTGCCAGCGGGTCGGGTTACTCTGGAAACACCATATATTTT.

This clonotype was observed at least ten times. A junction end diverges from the germline sequence, so it may reflect a read error. The chain is built from TRBV20-1 and TRBJ2-7, with D possibly being TRBD2 (5 bases). Germline V gene lookup returns CDR1 DFQATT and CDR2 SNEGSKA (reference sequence). The CDR3 spans 11 residues. For the CDR3, the DNA is TGCAGTGCTAGGACGACGTTCGGGGTTCACTTC. Translated, it gives CSARTTFGVHF.

This clonotype was seen at least ten times. The chain's CDR3 is CSARDQSWGGDIQYF. The CDR3 DNA reads TGCAGTGCTAGAGATCAGTCCTGGGGCGGGGACATTCAGTACTTC. The chain couples TRBV20-1 to TRBJ2-4; TRBD2 is a possible D gene (6 bases). Germline V lookup: CDR1 DFQATT, CDR2 SNEGSKA (reference sequence). Trimming took 0 bases from V and 8 from J, leaving 17 bases between them. This CDR3 comprises 15 residues.

Concerning this clonotype itself: At one of its ends the junction is not consistent with the germline gene, which may arise from a read error. This sequence joins TRBV27 and TRBJ2-5; D remains ambiguous. CDR3 length equals 13 residues. Germline V gives CDR1 MNHEY, CDR2 SMNVEV (reference sequence). The CDR3 bases are TGTGCCAGCATTTTATGGTTCCGGGAGACCCAGTACTTC. Translated, it gives CASILWFRETQYF.

Regarding this clonotype: A much larger clonotype is one base distant, so this may be a read error. The chain joins TRBV6-5 to TRBJ1-2, with TRBD1 identical over 8 bases. CDR1 is MNHEY and CDR2 is SVGAGI in the germline V gene. With V trimmed by 4 bases and J by 4 bases, 11 bases remained unmatched. The CDR3 covers 16 residues. The CDR3 sequence is CASSSTRKTGGYGYTF. CDR3 in DNA: TGTGCCAGCAGTTCTACACGTAAAACAGGGGGCTATGGCTACACCTTC.

The rearrangement joins TRBV6-1 to TRBJ1-5; unclear D gene. CDR3 length: 14 amino acids. Germline V lookup: CDR1 MNHNS, CDR2 SASEGT. Trimming removed 7 bases from V and 0 bases from J, with 10 bases in between. The CDR3 spells CASTAAPSNQPQHF. DNA of the CDR3: TGTGCCAGCACGGCCGCCCCTAGCAATCAGCCCCAGCATTTT.

This clonotype was observed at least ten times. The chain has TRBV6-1 and TRBJ2-7; D is possibly TRBD1 or TRBD2 (7 bases each). From germline, CDR1 is MNHNS and CDR2 SASEGT. Trimming took 5 bases from V and 0 from J, leaving 14 bases between them. This CDR3 is built from 15 residues. CDR3 sequence: CASSNPGGGSYEQYF. As DNA, the CDR3 is TGTGCCAGCAGTAATCCAGGGGGGGGCTCCTACGAGCAGTACTTC.

This clonotype was counted many times. The CDR3 here is CASTESKVNEKLFF. The CDR3 nucleotides read TGTGCCAGCACAGAGTCGAAGGTGAACGAAAAACTGTTTTTT. The rearrangement joins TRBV28 to TRBJ1-4; the D is unclear. CDR3 length equals 14 residues. V lost 7 bases and J lost 8, with 17 bases in between. CDR1 and CDR2 from the germline V gene are MDHEN and SYDVKM.

This clonotype was seen at least ten times. The chain couples TRBV29-1 to TRBJ2-3; a weak D match, TRBD1 (5 bases). CDR1 and CDR2 from the germline V gene are SQVTM and ANQGSEA. V shed 3 bases and J shed 3 bases, with 10 bases lying between them. The CDR3 has 13 amino acids. The DNA for the CDR3 is TGCAGCGTTGATGGGGCAGGGACAGATACGCAGTATTTT. It is translated as CSVDGAGTDTQYF.

This clonotype was picked up many times. The chain uses TRBV11-3 and TRBJ1-1, with TRBD1 as a possible D gene (5 bases). Trimming cost V 5 bases and J 6 bases, with 13 bases left between them. CDR3 length: 13 residues. Germline V gene sequence: CDR1 SGHNT, CDR2 YENEEA. The DNA for the CDR3 is TGTGCCAGCAGCCCTCGTGCGGGACCTGAAGCTTTCTTT. This sequence encodes CASSPRAGPEAFF.

The table lists this clonotype with many counts. This rearrangement joins TRBV7-3 to TRBJ1-5; 7 nucleotides agree with TRBD1. The germline V gene has CDR1 SGHTA and CDR2 FQGTGA. V dropped 5 bases and J dropped 0; count of bases not matched to a gene: 4. CDR3 length: 15 amino acids. CDR3 DNA sequence: TGTGCCAGCAGCGAAACAGGGGATAGCAATCAGCCCCAGCATTTT. As protein: CASSETGDSNQPQHF.

This clonotype was seen at least ten times. CDR3 bases: TGTGCCAGCAGTCTCAGACAGCGCACAGATACGCAGTATTTT. Translation: CASSLRQRTDTQYF. The J gene is TRBJ2-3, the V gene TRBV6-1; D may be TRBD1 (5 bases). Germline loops: CDR1 MNHNS, CDR2 SASEGT. The CDR3 length is 14 residues. The V end lost 5 bases, the J end lost 1 base, and 10 bases lay between the germline ends.

This clonotype was seen repeatedly, ten times or more. The chain uses TRBV20-1 and TRBJ1-1; unclear D gene. CDR3 length: 12 residues. CDR1 and CDR2 from the germline V gene are DFQATT and SNEGSKA (reference sequence). Trimming removed 5 bases from V and 11 bases from J, with 18 bases in between. CDR3 region: CSAALRRRRAFF. The CDR3 DNA reads as TGCAGTGCTGCCCTCCGACGCCGTCGGGCTTTCTTT.

This clonotype was observed a single time. It is likely a read error: a sequence one base away is far more abundant. The chain has TRBV7-8 and TRBJ2-1, with D tentatively TRBD1 (6 bases). Germline CDR1 SGHVS, CDR2 FQNEAQ. CDR3 length: 14 residues. In nucleotides, the CDR3 is TGTGCCAGCAGCTTACGGACAGCACAAGAGACCCAGTGCTTC. Translation gives CASSLRTAQETQCF.

This clonotype was observed at least ten times. The V call is TRBV10-3, the J call TRBJ2-3; weak D call: TRBD2 (6 bases). CDR1 is ENHRY, CDR2 SYGVKD, per germline. V was trimmed by 6 bases and J by 9 bases, leaving 13 bases between them. This CDR3 spans 12 amino acids. The CDR3 loop is CAIREGTPTQYF. The CDR3 nucleotides are TGTGCCATCAGGGAAGGGACTCCGACGCAGTATTTT.

This clonotype was seen many times. The V call is TRBV11-1, the J call TRBJ2-3, with 8 bases matching TRBD2. The ends lost 0 bases at V and 2 bases at J; junction bases unmatched: 4. The V gene's germline CDR1 is SGHAT and CDR2 FQDESV (reference sequence). This CDR3 spans 16 amino acids. CDR3 sequence reads: CASSLADGGATDTQYF. The CDR3 bases are TGTGCCAGCAGCTTAGCGGACGGGGGGGCCACAGATACGCAGTATTTT. The variable domain in full, with the rest retrieved from reference TRBV11-1 and TRBJ2-3, is EAEVAQSPRYKITEKSQAVAFWCDPISGHATLYWYRQILGQGPELLVQFQDESVVDDSQLPKDRFSAERLKGVDSTLKIQPAELGDSAMYLCASSLADGGATDTQYFGPGTRLTVL.

This clonotype was picked up many times. The chain combines TRBV18 with TRBJ2-3; D is possibly TRBD2 (5 bases). The CDR3 spans 14 residues. Between the trimmed V and J ends, which lost 3 bases and 4 bases, there was a span of 11 bases. Germline CDR1 and CDR2: KGHSH and LQKENI. CDR3 nucleotides: TGTGCCAGCTCACCTGGGAGTCCCGCAGATACGCAGTATTTT. The encoded protein is CASSPGSPADTQYF. Drawing the rest from reference TRBV18 and TRBJ2-3, the complete variable domain is NAGVMQNPRHLVRRRGQEARLRCSPMKGHSHVYWYRQLPEEGLKFMVYLQKENIIDESGMPKERFSAEFPKEGPSILRIQQVVRGDSAAYFCASSPGSPADTQYFGPGTRLTVL.

With regard to this clonotype: This likely came from a read error, as a far larger clone is one base away. This chain connects TRBV7-2 to TRBJ2-7; D might be TRBD2 (6 bases). V was shortened by 1 base and J by 7 bases, with 17 bases between the two germline ends. CDR3 length: 15 residues. Germline values: CDR1 SGHTA, CDR2 FQGNSA. This CDR3 is CASSLEDLRGGEQYF. CDR3 nucleotide sequence: TGTGCCAGCAGCTTAGAAGACCTCCGGGGAGGAGAGCAGTACTTC.

This clonotype was recorded many times. The chain carries TRBV2 and TRBJ1-2; TRBD1 agrees at 10 bases. Unmatched junction bases numbered 14, after V lost 6 bases and J lost 10 bases. There are 15 residues in the CDR3. CDR1 and CDR2 (germline): SNHLY, FYNNEI. CDR3 in DNA: TGTGCCAGCAGCAAGGGTGGTTGGGACAGGGGATCCTACACCTTC. This codes for CASSKGGWDRGSYTF.

V is TRBV7-2 and J is TRBJ2-5; possibly TRBD1 for D (8 bases). CDR3 length: 14 amino acids. V lost 5 bases, J lost 1 base, and 11 bases lay in between. The germline gives CDR1 SGHTA, CDR2 FQGNSA. The CDR3 DNA sequence: TGTGCCAGCAGCACAGGGGGGGTCCAAGAGACCCAGTACTTC. It is translated as CASSTGGVQETQYF.

This clonotype was detected once. Since a much larger clone is just one base distant, this may be a read error. The rearrangement joins TRBV6-1 to TRBJ1-1, with D unresolved. The CDR3 has 15 amino acids. Germline CDR1 MNHNS, CDR2 SASEGT. Trimming cost V 5 bases and J 0 bases, with 13 bases left between them. The CDR3 loop reads CASSKVQFLNTEAFF. DNA of the CDR3: TGTGCCAGCAGTAAAGTACAGTTTTTGAACACTGAAGCTTTCTTT.